One and the same sample provided the 3 T cell receptor beta chains below, sequenced in a study of control samples from healthy donors and cancer patients. The method was immunoSEQ multiplex PCR; TCRdb's version includes in-frame clones alone and lacks a portion of them. In the table there are about 150,000 clones, about 94% of which are singletons. What was sequenced was blood. The source is a man between 35 and 55 years old in good health.

The chain is built from TRBV5-1 and TRBJ1-2, with D possibly being TRBD1 (6 bases). The CDR3 loop spans 17 amino acids. From germline, CDR1 is SGHRS and CDR2 YFSETQ. V was trimmed by 1 base and J by 2 bases, leaving 18 bases between them. CDR3 in DNA: TGCGCCAGCAGCTTGTACAGGGCAGACGGACTGAACTATGGCTACACCTTC. The encoded protein is CASSLYRADGLNYGYTF.

In this sample, this clone turned up once. The chain recombines TRBV6-1 with TRBJ1-2; D perhaps matches TRBD1 (5 bases). The CDR3 spans 13 residues. Germline V lookup: CDR1 MNHNS, CDR2 SASEGT. Trimming removed 1 base at V and 4 bases at J, with 7 bases between. The CDR3 sequence: CASSEEGSYGYTF. DNA of the CDR3: TGTGCCAGCAGTGAAGAGGGGAGCTATGGCTACACCTTC.

The rearrangement uses TRBV12-5 and TRBJ1-2, with TRBD1 identical over 7 bases. The CDR3 runs 14 residues. Germline V CDR1 and CDR2: LGHNT, FRNRAP. Trimming cost V 6 bases and J 9 bases; bases outside gene matches: 13. CDR3 in DNA: TGTGCTAGTGGACGTCCGGGGACAGCCAGGAGCTACACCTTC. Translating it yields CASGRPGTARSYTF.